This T cell receptor beta chain originates from a study of T cells in localized non-small cell lung cancer. Study observations and caveats: Across samples, adjacent lung featured a median roughly 60 of the top 100 tumor clones. Only one tumor region was sequenced, so heterogeneity remains possible.

Germline assignment: CDR1 MNHGY and CDR2 SAAAGT. The CDR3 runs to 13 residues. The V gene lost 6 bases and the J gene lost 4 bases, with 12 bases spanning the gap. A remark on this clone: Its specificity is unknown.

The repertoire was sequenced with immunoSEQ multiplex PCR; TCRdb's copy has only in-frame clones and lacks some. The sample lists some 2,000 clones, 26% occurring once. Researchers cut adjacent lung at least 2 cm from the tumor margin, and it showed no atypia. The sequences come from normal lung tissue next to the tumor, collected before any cancer treatment. The chain has TRBV6-8 and TRBJ1-1; D remains ambiguous. This sequence originates from a woman aged 40 to 75 with stage I lung adenocarcinoma. The CDR3 reads CASRPRSGTEAFF. For the CDR3, the DNA is TGTGCCAGCAGGCCACGAAGCGGCACTGAAGCTTTCTTT.